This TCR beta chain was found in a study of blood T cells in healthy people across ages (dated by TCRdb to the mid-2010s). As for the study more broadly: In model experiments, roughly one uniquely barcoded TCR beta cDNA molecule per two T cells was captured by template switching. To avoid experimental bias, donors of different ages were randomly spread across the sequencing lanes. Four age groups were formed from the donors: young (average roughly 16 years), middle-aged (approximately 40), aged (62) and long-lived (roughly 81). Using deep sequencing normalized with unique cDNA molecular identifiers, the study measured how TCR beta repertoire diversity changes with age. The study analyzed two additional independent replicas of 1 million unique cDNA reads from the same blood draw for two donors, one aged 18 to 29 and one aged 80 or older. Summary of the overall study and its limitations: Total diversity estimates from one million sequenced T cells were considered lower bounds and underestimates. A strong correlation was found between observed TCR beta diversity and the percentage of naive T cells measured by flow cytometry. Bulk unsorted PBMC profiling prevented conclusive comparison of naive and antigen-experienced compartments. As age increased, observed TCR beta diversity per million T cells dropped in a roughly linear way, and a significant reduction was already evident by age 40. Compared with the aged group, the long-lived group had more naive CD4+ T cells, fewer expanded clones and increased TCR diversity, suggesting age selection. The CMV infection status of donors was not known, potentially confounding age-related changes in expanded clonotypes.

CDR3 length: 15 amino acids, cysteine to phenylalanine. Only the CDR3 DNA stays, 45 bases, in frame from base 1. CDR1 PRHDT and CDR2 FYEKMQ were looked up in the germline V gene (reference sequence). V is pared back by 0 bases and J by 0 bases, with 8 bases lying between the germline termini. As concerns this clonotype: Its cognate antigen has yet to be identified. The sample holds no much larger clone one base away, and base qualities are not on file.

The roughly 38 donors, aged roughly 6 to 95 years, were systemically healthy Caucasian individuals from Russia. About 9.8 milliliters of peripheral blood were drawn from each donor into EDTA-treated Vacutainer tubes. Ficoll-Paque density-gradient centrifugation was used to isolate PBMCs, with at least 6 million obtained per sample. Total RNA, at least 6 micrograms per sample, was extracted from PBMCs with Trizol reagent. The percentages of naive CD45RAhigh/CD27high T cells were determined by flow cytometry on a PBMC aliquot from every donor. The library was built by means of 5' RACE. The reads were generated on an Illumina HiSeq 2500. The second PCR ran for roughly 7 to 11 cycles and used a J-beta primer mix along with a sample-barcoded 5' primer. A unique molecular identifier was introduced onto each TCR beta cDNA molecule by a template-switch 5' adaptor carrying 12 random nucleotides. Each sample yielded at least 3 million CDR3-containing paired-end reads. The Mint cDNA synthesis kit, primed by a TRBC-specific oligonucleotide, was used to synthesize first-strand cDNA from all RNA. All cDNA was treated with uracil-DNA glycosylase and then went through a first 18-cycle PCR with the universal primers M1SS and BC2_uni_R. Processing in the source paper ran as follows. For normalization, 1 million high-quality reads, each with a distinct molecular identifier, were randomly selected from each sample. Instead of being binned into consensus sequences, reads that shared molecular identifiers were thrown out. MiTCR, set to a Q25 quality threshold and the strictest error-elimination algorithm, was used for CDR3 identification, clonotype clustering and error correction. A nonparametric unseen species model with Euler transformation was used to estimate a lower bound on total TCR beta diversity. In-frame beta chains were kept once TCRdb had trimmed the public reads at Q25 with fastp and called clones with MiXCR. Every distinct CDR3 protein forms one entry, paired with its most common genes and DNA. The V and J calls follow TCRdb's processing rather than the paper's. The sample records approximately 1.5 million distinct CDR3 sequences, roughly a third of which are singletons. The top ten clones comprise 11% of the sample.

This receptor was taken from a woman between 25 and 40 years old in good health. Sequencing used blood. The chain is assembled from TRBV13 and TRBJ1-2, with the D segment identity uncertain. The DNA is TGTGCCAGCAGCTTAGGGGCCAGCACTAACTATGGCTACACCTTC. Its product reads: CASSLGASTNYGYTF.